A single sample is the source of the 9 T cell receptor beta chains below, sequenced in a study of shared clonotypes between healthy human individuals. Clones were read by immunoSEQ multiplex PCR, and TCRdb kept only the in-frame ones, dropping some. The repertoire consists of about 550,000 clones, with about 95% occurring once and the leading ten covering 0.11%. CD45RO-negative cells were positively selected for CCR7, leaving out terminally differentiated effector memory CD45RA+ cells. The material sequenced was naive CD8+ T cells sorted from blood. These TCRs come from a woman aged 25 to 39 in good health.

V usage is TRBV7-3 and J usage is TRBJ2-3; D gene uncertain. The germline CDR1 and CDR2 sequences are SGHTA and FQGTGA. The CDR3 is made up of 14 amino acids. Trimming shortened V by 5 bases and J by 0 bases, and 9 bases separated the two germline ends. The CDR3: CASSPTSSTDTQYF. The CDR3 DNA sequence: TGTGCCAGCAGCCCGACCTCTAGCACAGATACGCAGTATTTT.

The rearrangement uses TRBV9 and TRBJ2-1; 7 bases map to TRBD2. The junction had 7 bases not matched to a gene; V was cut back by 1 base and J by 6 bases. The length of the CDR3 is 15 residues. The germline gives CDR1 SGDLS, CDR2 YYNGEE. CDR3 in amino acids: CASSVTPSSGNEQFF. The CDR3 DNA reads as TGTGCCAGCAGCGTAACCCCTTCTAGCGGCAATGAGCAGTTCTTC.

V is TRBV27 and J is TRBJ2-1; 14 bases agree with TRBD2. With V trimmed by 6 bases and J by 6 bases, 10 bases remained unmatched. Germline CDR1 MNHEY, CDR2 SMNVEV (reference sequence). This CDR3 comprises 17 residues. CDR3 sequence: CASRKGPGTSGGNEQFF. The DNA of the CDR3 is TGTGCCAGCAGAAAGGGGCCCGGGACTAGCGGGGGCAATGAGCAGTTCTTC.

This sequence joins TRBV6-4 and TRBJ2-1, with 8 positions matching TRBD2. The CDR3 loop spans 16 amino acids. Germline V lookup: CDR1 MRHNA, CDR2 SNTAGT. The J segment lost 8 bases and the V segment lost 3 bases, leaving 12 bases of the junction unmatched. CDR3 nucleotides: TGTGCCAGCAGTGAGTTGAGCGGGAGTTTGGGCTATGAGCAGTTCTTC. Amino acid sequence: CASSELSGSLGYEQFF.

The rearrangement joins TRBV18 to TRBJ1-5; 7 bases fit TRBD1. J gave up 2 bases and V 3 bases, and 7 bases lay outside the gene matches. Germline V CDR1 and CDR2: KGHSH, LQKENI. The CDR3 is made up of 16 amino acids. CDR3 DNA: TGTGCCAGCTCACCTAGGGCTACAGGGGGCAATCAGCCCCAGCATTTT. Protein product: CASSPRATGGNQPQHF. Drawing the rest from reference TRBV18 and TRBJ1-5, the complete variable domain is NAGVMQNPRHLVRRRGQEARLRCSPMKGHSHVYWYRQLPEEGLKFMVYLQKENIIDESGMPKERFSAEFPKEGPSILRIQQVVRGDSAAYFCASSPRATGGNQPQHFGDGTRLSIL.

In DNA form, the CDR3 reads TGTGCCAGCAGTAGTCGGGTAACTTCCTACAATGAGCAGTTCTTC. Protein sequence: CASSSRVTSYNEQFF. The chain carries TRBV6-5 and TRBJ2-1; D unclear. V lost 5 bases and J 1 base, leaving 12 bases between the germline ends. This CDR3 is built from 15 residues. Germline CDR1 MNHEY, CDR2 SVGAGI.

V is TRBV14 and J is TRBJ1-5, with D possibly TRBD1 on 5 matching bases. The germline V gene has CDR1 SGHDN and CDR2 FVKESK. The ends were cut back, 4 bases at V and 11 bases at J, with 18 bases in the middle. The CDR3 is made up of 14 amino acids. The CDR3 loop reads CASSRSGEGGTQHF. CDR3 nucleotide sequence: TGTGCCAGCAGCCGCTCGGGGGAGGGTGGGACCCAGCATTTT.

This chain connects TRBV5-6 to TRBJ2-1, with 13 bases identical to TRBD2. The CDR3 spans 16 residues. Germline V CDR1 and CDR2: SGHDT, YYEEEE. V was clipped by 4 bases and J by 9 bases; unmatched bases: 10. The CDR3 reads CASSVTSGRARGEQFF. The CDR3 region has the DNA TGTGCCAGCAGCGTTACTAGCGGGAGGGCCCGGGGTGAGCAGTTCTTC.

This clone was seen only once. The V gene is TRBV27, the J gene TRBJ2-7, with D perhaps TRBD2 (6 bases). This CDR3 has 13 amino acids. Germline CDR1 and CDR2: MNHEY and SMNVEV (reference sequence). Trimming took 6 bases from V and 4 from J, leaving 13 bases between them. The CDR3 sequence is CASSISRGYEQYF. CDR3 coding DNA: TGTGCCAGCAGCATATCGCGGGGTTACGAGCAGTACTTC.